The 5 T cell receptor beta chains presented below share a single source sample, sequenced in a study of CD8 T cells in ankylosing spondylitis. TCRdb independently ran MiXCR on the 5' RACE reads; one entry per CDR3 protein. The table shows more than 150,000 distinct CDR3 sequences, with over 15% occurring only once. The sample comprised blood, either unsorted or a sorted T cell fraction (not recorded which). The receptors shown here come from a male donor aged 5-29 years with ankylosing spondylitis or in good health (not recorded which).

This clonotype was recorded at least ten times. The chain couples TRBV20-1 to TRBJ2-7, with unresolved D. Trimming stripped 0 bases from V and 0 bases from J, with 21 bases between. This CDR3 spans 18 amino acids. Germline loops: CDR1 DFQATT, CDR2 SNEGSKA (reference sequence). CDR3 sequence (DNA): TGCAGTGCTAGAGATCGTTCGTTGGGCGCCGATAGCTCCTACGAGCAGTACTTC. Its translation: CSARDRSLGADSSYEQYF.

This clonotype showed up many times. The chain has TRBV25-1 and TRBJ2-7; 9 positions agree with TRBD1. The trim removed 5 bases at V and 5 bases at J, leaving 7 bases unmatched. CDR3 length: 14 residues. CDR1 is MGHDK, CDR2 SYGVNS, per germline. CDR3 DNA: TGTGCCAGCAGTCACCGGGACAGGGATCACGAGCAGTACTTC. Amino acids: CASSHRDRDHEQYF.

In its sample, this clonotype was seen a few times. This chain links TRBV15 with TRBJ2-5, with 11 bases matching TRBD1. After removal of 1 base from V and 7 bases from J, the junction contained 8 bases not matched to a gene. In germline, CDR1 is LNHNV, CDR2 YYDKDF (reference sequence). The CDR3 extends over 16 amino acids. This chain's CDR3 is CATSRGGGTGGGTQYF. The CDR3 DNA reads TGTGCCACCAGCAGAGGAGGCGGGACAGGGGGTGGGACCCAGTACTTC.

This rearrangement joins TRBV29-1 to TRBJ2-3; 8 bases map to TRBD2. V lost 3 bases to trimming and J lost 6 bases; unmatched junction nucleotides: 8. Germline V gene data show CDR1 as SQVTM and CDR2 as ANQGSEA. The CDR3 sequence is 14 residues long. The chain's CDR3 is CSVESSGGWDTQYF. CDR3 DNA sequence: TGCAGCGTTGAGTCCAGCGGGGGATGGGATACGCAGTATTTT.

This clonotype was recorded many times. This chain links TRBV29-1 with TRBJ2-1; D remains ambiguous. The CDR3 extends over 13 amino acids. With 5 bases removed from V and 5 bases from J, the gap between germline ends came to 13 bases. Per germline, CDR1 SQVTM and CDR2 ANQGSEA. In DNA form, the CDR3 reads TGCAGCGTTTTTAGGCGGTTCAACAATGAGCAGTTCTTC. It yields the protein CSVFRRFNNEQFF.